This T cell receptor beta chain was identified in a study of cytomegalovirus exposure and HLA in healthy donors. Study conclusions and caveats: Most sequenced TCRs were rare (though some public TCRs occurred in many donors).

PCR used 60 Vbeta primers and 13 Jbeta primers. The method was immunoSEQ multiplex PCR; TCRdb's version includes in-frame clones alone and lacks a portion of them. The table has roughly 120,000 clones, 73% seen once. Concerning this clone: Its antigen is undetermined.

The sequenced sample was PBMCs. The source of this sequence is a man in his 60s in good health and CMV-seropositive.

CDR3 loop: CASSLTRARETQYF. The CDR3 bases are TGCGCCAGCAGCTTGACGCGGGCCCGGGAGACCCAGTACTTC. The chain links TRBV5-1 to TRBJ2-5, with D perhaps matching TRBD2 (5 bases). Germline CDR1 and CDR2: SGHRS and YFSETQ. This CDR3 is 14 amino acids long. Between the trimmed V and J ends, which lost 1 base and 5 bases, there was a span of 12 bases.